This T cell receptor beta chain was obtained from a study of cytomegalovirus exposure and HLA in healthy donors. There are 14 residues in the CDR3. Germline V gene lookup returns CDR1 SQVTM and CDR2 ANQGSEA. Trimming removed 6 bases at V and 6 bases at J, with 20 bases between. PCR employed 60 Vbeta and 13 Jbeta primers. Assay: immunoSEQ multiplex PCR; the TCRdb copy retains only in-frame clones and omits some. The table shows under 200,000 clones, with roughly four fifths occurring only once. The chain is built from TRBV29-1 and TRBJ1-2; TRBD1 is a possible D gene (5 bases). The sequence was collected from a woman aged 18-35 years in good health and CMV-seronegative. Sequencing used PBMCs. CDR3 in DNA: TGCAGCGTGGACCCCCTCTCAGGGAAGAATGGCTACACCTTC. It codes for CSVDPLSGKNGYTF.